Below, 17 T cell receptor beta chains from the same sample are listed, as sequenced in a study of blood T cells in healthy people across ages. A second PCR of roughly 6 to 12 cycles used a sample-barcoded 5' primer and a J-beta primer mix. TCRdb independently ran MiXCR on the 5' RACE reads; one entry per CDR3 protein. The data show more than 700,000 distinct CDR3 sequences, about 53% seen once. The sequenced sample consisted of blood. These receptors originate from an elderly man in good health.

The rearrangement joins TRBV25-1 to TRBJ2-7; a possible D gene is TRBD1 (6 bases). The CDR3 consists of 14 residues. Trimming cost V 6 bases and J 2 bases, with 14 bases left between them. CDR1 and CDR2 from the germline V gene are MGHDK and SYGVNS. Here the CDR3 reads CASRLDSGAYEQYF. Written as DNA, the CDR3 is TGTGCCAGCAGGCTGGACAGCGGAGCCTACGAGCAGTACTTC.

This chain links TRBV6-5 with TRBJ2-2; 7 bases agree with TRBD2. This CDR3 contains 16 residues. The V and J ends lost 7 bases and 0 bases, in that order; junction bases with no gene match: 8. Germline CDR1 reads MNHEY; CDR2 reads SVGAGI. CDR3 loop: CASTLIAGTNTGELFF. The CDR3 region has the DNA TGTGCCAGCACCCTGATAGCGGGCACGAACACCGGGGAGCTGTTTTTT.

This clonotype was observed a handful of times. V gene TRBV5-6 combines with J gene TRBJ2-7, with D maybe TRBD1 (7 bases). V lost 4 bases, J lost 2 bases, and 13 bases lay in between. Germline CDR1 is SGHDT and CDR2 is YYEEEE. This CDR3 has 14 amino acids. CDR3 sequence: CASSPRGVTYEQYF. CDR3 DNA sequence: TGTGCCAGCAGCCCCAGGGGGGTCACCTACGAGCAGTACTTC.

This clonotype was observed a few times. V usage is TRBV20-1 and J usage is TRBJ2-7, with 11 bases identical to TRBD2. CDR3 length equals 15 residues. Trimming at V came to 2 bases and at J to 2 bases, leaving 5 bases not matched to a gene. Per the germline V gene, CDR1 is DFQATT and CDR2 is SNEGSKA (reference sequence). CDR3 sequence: CSARSRLAGTYEQYF. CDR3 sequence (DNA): TGCAGTGCTAGATCCCGACTAGCGGGAACCTACGAGCAGTACTTC.

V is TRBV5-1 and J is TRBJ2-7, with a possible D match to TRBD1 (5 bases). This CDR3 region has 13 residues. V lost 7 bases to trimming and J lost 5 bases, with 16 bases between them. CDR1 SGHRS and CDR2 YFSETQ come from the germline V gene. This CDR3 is CASLRAQGDEQYF. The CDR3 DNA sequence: TGCGCCAGCCTCCGGGCCCAGGGCGACGAGCAGTACTTC.

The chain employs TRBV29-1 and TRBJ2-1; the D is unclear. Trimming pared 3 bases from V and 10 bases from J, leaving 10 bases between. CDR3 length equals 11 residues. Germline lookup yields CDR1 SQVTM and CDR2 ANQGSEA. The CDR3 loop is CSVDRVREQFF. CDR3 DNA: TGCAGCGTTGACCGGGTACGGGAGCAGTTCTTC.

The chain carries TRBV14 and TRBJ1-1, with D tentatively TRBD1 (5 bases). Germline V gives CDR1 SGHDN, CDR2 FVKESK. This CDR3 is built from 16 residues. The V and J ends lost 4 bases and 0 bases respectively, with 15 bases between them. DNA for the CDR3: TGTGCCAGCAGCCCCGGGGGTCGGGGGGTGAACACTGAAGCTTTCTTT. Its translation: CASSPGGRGVNTEAFF.

The CDR3 is CASRVTGARQFF. CDR3 nucleotide sequence: TGTGCCAGCAGGGTAACAGGGGCCCGGCAGTTCTTC. V is TRBV27 and J is TRBJ2-1; TRBD1 matches at 7 bases. This CDR3 comprises 12 residues. Germline V gene data show CDR1 as MNHEY and CDR2 as SMNVEV (reference sequence). Trimming removed 6 bases from V and 12 bases from J; junction bases left unmatched: 8.

The CDR3 nucleotides are TGTGCCAGCAGTCTTAGGGCAGCAGGTGAAAAACTGTTTTTT. Translated: CASSLRAAGEKLFF. The gene calls are TRBV12-3 or TRBV12-4 and TRBJ1-4; no reliable D call. V was clipped by 5 bases and J by 7 bases, with 14 bases between them. The CDR3 is made up of 14 amino acids.

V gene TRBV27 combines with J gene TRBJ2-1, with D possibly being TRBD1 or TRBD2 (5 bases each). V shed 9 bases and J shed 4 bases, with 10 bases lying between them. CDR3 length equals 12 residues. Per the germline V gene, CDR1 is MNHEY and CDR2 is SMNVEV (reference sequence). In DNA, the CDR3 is TGTGCCAGTAGGGGACCTTACAATGAGCAGTTCTTC. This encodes CASRGPYNEQFF.

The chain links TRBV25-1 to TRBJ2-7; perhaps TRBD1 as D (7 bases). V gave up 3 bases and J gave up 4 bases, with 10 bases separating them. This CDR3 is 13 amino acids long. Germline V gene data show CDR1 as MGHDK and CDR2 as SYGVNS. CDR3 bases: TGTGCCAGCAGTGAGCCAGGGGGGTACGAGCAGTACTTC. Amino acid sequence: CASSEPGGYEQYF.

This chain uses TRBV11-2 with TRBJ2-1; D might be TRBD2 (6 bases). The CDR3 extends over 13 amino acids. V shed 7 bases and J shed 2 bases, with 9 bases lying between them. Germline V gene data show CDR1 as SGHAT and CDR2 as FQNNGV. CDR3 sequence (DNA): TGTGCCAGCATCGGAGGGCCCTACAATGAGCAGTTCTTC. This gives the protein CASIGGPYNEQFF.

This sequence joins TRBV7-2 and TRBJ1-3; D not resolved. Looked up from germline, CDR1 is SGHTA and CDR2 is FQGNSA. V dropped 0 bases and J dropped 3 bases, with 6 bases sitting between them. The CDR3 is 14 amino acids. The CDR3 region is CASSLANIGNTIYF. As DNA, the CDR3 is TGTGCCAGCAGCTTAGCGAACATTGGAAACACCATATATTTT. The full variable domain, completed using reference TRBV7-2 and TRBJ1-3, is GAGVSQSPSNKVTEKGKDVELRCDPISGHTALYWYRQSLGQGLEFLIYFQGNSAPDKSGLPSDRFSAERTGGSVSTLTIQRTQQEDSAVYLCASSLANIGNTIYFGEGSWLTVV.

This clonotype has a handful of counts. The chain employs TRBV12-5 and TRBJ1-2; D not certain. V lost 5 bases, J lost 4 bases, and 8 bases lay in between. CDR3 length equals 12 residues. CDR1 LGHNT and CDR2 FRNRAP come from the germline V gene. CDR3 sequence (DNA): TGTGCTAGTGGTAGACACCTCTATGGCTACACCTTC. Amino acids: CASGRHLYGYTF.

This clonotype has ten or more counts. Here the CDR3 DNA reads TGTGCCAGCTCATCCCAAGGAGAGCAGTACTTC. Translated, it gives CASSSQGEQYF. V is TRBV18 and J is TRBJ2-5; no reliable D call. CDR1 and CDR2 from the germline V gene are KGHSH and LQKENI. The CDR3 sequence is 11 residues long. Trimming removed 5 bases from V and 11 bases from J, with 12 bases in between.

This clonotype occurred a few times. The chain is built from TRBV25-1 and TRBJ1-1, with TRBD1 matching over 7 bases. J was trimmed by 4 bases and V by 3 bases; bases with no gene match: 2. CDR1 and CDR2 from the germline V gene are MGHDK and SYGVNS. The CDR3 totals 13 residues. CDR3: CASSDRQGTEAFF. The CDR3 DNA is TGTGCCAGCAGTGATAGACAGGGCACTGAAGCTTTCTTT.

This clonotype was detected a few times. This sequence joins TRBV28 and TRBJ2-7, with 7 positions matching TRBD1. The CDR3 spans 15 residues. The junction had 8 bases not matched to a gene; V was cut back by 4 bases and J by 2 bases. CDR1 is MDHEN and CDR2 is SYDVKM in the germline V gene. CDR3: CASSSTGQATYEQYF. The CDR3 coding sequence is TGTGCCAGCAGTTCCACTGGACAGGCTACCTACGAGCAGTACTTC.